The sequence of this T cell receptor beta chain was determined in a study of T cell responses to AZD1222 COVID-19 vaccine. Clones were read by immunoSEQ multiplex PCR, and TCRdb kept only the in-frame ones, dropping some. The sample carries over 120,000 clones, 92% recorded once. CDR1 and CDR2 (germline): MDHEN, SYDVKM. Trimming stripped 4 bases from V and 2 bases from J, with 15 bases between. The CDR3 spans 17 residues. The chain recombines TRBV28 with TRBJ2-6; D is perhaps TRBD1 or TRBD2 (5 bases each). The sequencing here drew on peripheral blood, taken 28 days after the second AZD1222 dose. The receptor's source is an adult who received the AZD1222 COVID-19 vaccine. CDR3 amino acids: CASSSRLGTAGANVLTF. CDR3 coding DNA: TGTGCCAGCAGTTCCCGACTTGGGACCGCTGGGGCCAACGTCCTGACTTTC.